These 7 T cell receptor beta chains share one sample of origin, sequenced in a study of vaccination and CD4 T cells after COVID-19. For these TCRs, the target antigens are not known. Noted treatment: approximately 9-day PBMC culture with coronavirus spike peptide pools or control peptides (ViraFEST assay). CD4+ T cells that had been cultured provided DNA sequenced with the Oncomine TCR Beta short-read assay. TCRdb redid the calling of the PCR reads with MiXCR, one entry per CDR3 protein. The table shows about 11,000 distinct CDR3 sequences, with approximately 52% occurring only once. Sequencing was carried out using CD4+ T cells from blood, cultured in vitro. These receptors all come from a human donor who had recovered from COVID-19.

This chain links TRBV30 with TRBJ2-6; 10 bases map to TRBD1. The CDR3 sequence is 17 residues long. Germline loops: CDR1 GTSNPN, CDR2 SVGIG (reference sequence). Trimming removed 8 bases from V and 0 bases from J; junction bases left unmatched: 10. The CDR3 DNA is TGTGCCCGGACCTCGGGACAGGGGAGCTCTGGGGCCAACGTCCTGACTTTC. This codes for CARTSGQGSSGANVLTF.

Sample share makes this clonotype large. The V and J genes are TRBV7-8 and TRBJ2-7, with 14 bases matching TRBD2. The V and J ends lost 5 bases and 2 bases, in that order; junction bases with no gene match: 14. This CDR3 region has 19 residues. The germline gives CDR1 SGHVS, CDR2 FQNEAQ. The CDR3 coding sequence is TGTGCCAGCAGCCTCGGGACTAGCGGGAGAGGAATTTGGGCCTACGAGCAGTACTTC. Translated, it gives CASSLGTSGRGIWAYEQYF.

The chain combines TRBV19 with TRBJ1-1; D is possibly TRBD1 (6 bases). The CDR3 totals 17 residues. The germline V and J ends were trimmed by 7 bases and 1 base, with 22 bases remaining between them. The germline V gene encodes CDR1 LNHDA and CDR2 SQIVND (reference sequence). The CDR3 here is CASTSDRGGAKNTEAFF. The CDR3 coding sequence is TGTGCCAGTACCTCTGACCGAGGGGGGGCGAAGAACACTGAAGCTTTCTTT.

The table lists this clonotype with a few counts. The CDR3 protein is CASSRGALGLGGETQYF. CDR3 nucleotide sequence: TGTGCCAGCAGTCGCGGGGCCCTCGGACTAGGGGGGGAGACCCAGTACTTC. The chain carries TRBV6-1 and TRBJ2-5, with TRBD2 as a possible D gene (7 bases). CDR1 and CDR2 (germline): MNHNS, SASEGT. This CDR3 region has 17 residues. The V gene lost 5 bases and the J gene lost 5 bases, with 24 bases spanning the gap.

In its sample, this clonotype was seen a few times. The gene calls are TRBV2 and TRBJ2-3; D call uncertain. Trimming pared 5 bases from V and 3 bases from J, leaving 6 bases between. CDR3 length equals 12 residues. Germline V gives CDR1 SNHLY, CDR2 FYNNEI. The CDR3: CASSLQTDTQYF. DNA of the CDR3: TGTGCCAGCAGTTTACAGACAGATACGCAGTATTTT.

This rearrangement joins TRBV6-1 to TRBJ2-7; the match to TRBD1 covers 8 bases. Per germline, CDR1 MNHNS and CDR2 SASEGT. CDR3 length equals 14 residues. Trimming took 7 bases from V and 5 from J; bases not matched to a gene: 10. The CDR3 region is CASKFGQGSDEQYF. CDR3 sequence (DNA): TGTGCCAGCAAATTTGGACAGGGTAGCGACGAGCAGTACTTC.

The table lists this clonotype with a few counts. The rearrangement joins TRBV27 to TRBJ1-2; a weak D match, TRBD1 (5 bases). The CDR3 consists of 13 residues. V lost 2 bases and J 4 bases, leaving 8 bases between the germline ends. Germline V gene data show CDR1 as MNHEY and CDR2 as SMNVEV (reference sequence). In DNA, the CDR3 is TGTGCCAGCAGTTTACGGGGGACCTATGGCTACACCTTC. Translation gives CASSLRGTYGYTF.